These T cell receptor beta chains were read from a single sample in a study of post-analysis software for immune sequencing data. TCRdb reprocessed the PCR reads via MiXCR and lists one record per CDR3 protein. Here the sample spans approximately 180,000 distinct CDR3 sequences, about 30% being singletons. Sequenced: blood. Receptors were obtained from a girl aged 5 to 17 with multiple sclerosis. The CDR3 runs from the conserved cysteine through the conserved F or W. A D gene is named only where the DNA matches it firmly. Rows give clone size only sometimes, using once, few, many, or a class for an expanded clone.

d_gene,abundance,v_gene,len,j_gene,CDR3nt,CDR3aa
-,many,TRBV29-1,14,TRBJ2-4,TGCAGCGTTGAAGATCCCGCCGCCAAAAACATTCAGTACTTC,CSVEDPAAKNIQYF
TRBD2,many,TRBV12-3/TRBV12-4,14,TRBJ2-1,TGTGCCAGCACAGGCGGGAGAGTTGGCAATGAGCAGTTCTTC,CASTGGRVGNEQFF
-,many,TRBV7-8,13,TRBJ2-7,TGTGCCAGCAGCAGGGACGCCGCCTACGAGCAGTACTTC,CASSRDAAYEQYF
TRBD2,-,TRBV20-1,16,TRBJ2-3,TGCAGTGCCGGGGGGGCTCTAGTGATAAGCACAGATACGCAGTATTTT,CSAGGALVISTDTQYF
TRBD1,many,TRBV5-1,12,TRBJ2-5,TGCGCCAGCAGCCCCAGGGGGGAGACCCAGTACTTC,CASSPRGETQYF
TRBD1,many,TRBV5-1,14,TRBJ1-1,TGCGCCAGCAGCTGGGGGACAGGGATCACTGAAGCTTTCTTT,CASSWGTGITEAFF
-,-,TRBV5-5,11,TRBJ2-5,TGCGCCAGAGGGCAGGGCTACGAGCAGTACTTT,CARGQGYEQYF
-,few,TRBV7-9,15,TRBJ2-7,TGTGCCAGCAGCCCCCCTGGCGCCGTTCTCTACGAGCAGTACTTC,CASSPPGAVLYEQYF
-,-,TRBV14,15,TRBJ1-2,TGTGCCAGCAGCCAAGTTTCCGGGGGCTCGGGTGGCTACACCTTC,CASSQVSGGSGGYTF
TRBD2,many,TRBV7-2,16,TRBJ2-1,TGTGCCAGCAGCCGGACTAGCGGGAGGGCCGGGGATGAGCAGTTCTTC,CASSRTSGRAGDEQFF
TRBD2,many,TRBV5-1,16,TRBJ2-1,TGCGCCAGCAGCTCCGATGAGGCGGGAGCGTACAATGAGCAGTTCTTC,CASSSDEAGAYNEQFF
-,few,TRBV7-9,16,TRBJ2-1,TGTGCCAGCAGCTTATTGCCCGAGGGGAGCTACAATGAGCAGTTCTTC,CASSLLPEGSYNEQFF
TRBD1,-,TRBV11-2,14,TRBJ1-2,TGTGCCAGCAGCTCCGATTACAGGGGTTATGGCTACACCTTC,CASSSDYRGYGYTF
-,many,TRBV7-9,15,TRBJ2-5,TGTGCCAGCAGCGCACGGGACAACGGAGGGGAGACCCAGTACTTC,CASSARDNGGETQYF
TRBD2,few,TRBV19,14,TRBJ2-5,TGTGCCAGTAGTGCCAGCGGGAAACAAGAGACCCAGTACTTC,CASSASGKQETQYF
-,few,TRBV28,13,TRBJ2-7,TGTGCCAGCAGTCCGGGACCAGCCTACGAGCAGTACTTC,CASSPGPAYEQYF
-,few,TRBV20-1,16,TRBJ1-4,TGCAGTGCTAGAGGTCCTCCAGGAGGAGTAGATGAAAAACTGTTTTTT,CSARGPPGGVDEKLFF
-,many,TRBV6-5,14,TRBJ2-7,TGTGCCAGCAGTGCCAGGTCTGGTTCTTACGAGCAGTACTTC,CASSARSGSYEQYF
TRBD2,-,TRBV7-9,17,TRBJ2-3,TGTGCCAGCAGACTGCTGACTAGCGCTCCAGGCACAGATACGCAGTATTTT,CASRLLTSAPGTDTQYF
TRBD2,few,TRBV28,17,TRBJ2-5,TGTGCCAGCAGTTTGGAGGGAAGTCTAGCGGGAGGTGAGACCCAGTACTTC,CASSLEGSLAGGETQYF
-,few,TRBV6-5,14,TRBJ2-7,TGTGCCAGCAGTGCGGACTCGACCCTCTACGAGCAGTACTTC,CASSADSTLYEQYF
TRBD2,-,TRBV7-6,18,TRBJ2-7,TGTGCCACCACGCCCGGGGTAGGGGCGGGAGGGCCCCTAAATGAGCAGTACTTC,CATTPGVGAGGPLNEQYF
-,many,TRBV7-9,11,TRBJ2-1,TGTGCCAGCAGCCTGGGTGAGGAGCAGTTCTTC,CASSLGEEQFF
-,-,TRBV29-1,14,TRBJ2-1,TGCAGCGTGACTACTAGCTACTCCTACAATGAGCAGTTCTTC,CSVTTSYSYNEQFF
TRBD1,-,TRBV29-1,13,TRBJ1-1,TGCAGCGTGGACAGGGGCGAAGGAATTGAAGCTTTCTTT,CSVDRGEGIEAFF
TRBD1,-,TRBV28,15,TRBJ1-2,TGTGCCAGCGATCGAAGACAGGGTTCAGGCTATGGCTACACCTTC,CASDRRQGSGYGYTF
-,many,TRBV12-3/TRBV12-4,19,TRBJ2-1,TGTGCCAGCAGTTTTAAGGGCAGGGGACTCCTTGTGAAGGGCAATGAGCAGTTCTTC,CASSFKGRGLLVKGNEQFF
-,many,TRBV4-1,15,TRBJ1-1,TGCGCCAGCAGCCAAGATGTCCAGGGAGGGACTGAAGCTTTCTTT,CASSQDVQGGTEAFF
-,many,TRBV19,12,TRBJ2-3,TGTGCCAGTACCACCGGGAGTGGGACGCAGTATTTT,CASTTGSGTQYF
TRBD2,-,TRBV29-1,12,TRBJ2-5,TGCAGCGTGGGTTGGGGGGGAGAGACCCAGTACTTC,CSVGWGGETQYF
-,-,TRBV12-3/TRBV12-4,16,TRBJ2-1,TGTGCCAGCAGTTCCTTTCTAGCCGGGAGTACCAATGAGCAGTTCTTC,CASSSFLAGSTNEQFF
-,-,TRBV6-5,13,TRBJ2-5,TGTGCCAGCAGTTACCAGGGAAAAGAGACCCAGTACTTC,CASSYQGKETQYF